This T cell receptor (beta chain) comes out of a study of PD-L1 blockade in urothelial cancer. Study overall: Intravenous atezolizumab, 1,200 mg every 3 weeks, was begun by patients in the mid-2010s. Prior exposure to chemotherapy in patients amounted to 0 to 3 regimens received.

Repertoires were generated with immunoSEQ multiplex PCR, while TCRdb's copy carries only in-frame clones and drops some. Of around 40,000 clones listed, 80% to 90% are singletons. This clone was seen once. CDR1 is SEHNR, CDR2 FQNEAQ, per germline (reference sequence). Trimming removed 3 bases from V and 3 bases from J, with 12 bases in between. The CDR3 is made up of 14 amino acids. V usage is TRBV7-9 and J usage is TRBJ2-7, with D possibly being TRBD1 (6 bases). Sequenced here: PBMCs, sampled around atezolizumab (anti-PD-L1) treatment. The sequence was obtained from a man in his fifties or sixties with urothelial cancer. CDR3 protein: CASSLQQGSYEQYF. In DNA, the CDR3 is TGTGCCAGCAGCTTGCAACAGGGAAGCTACGAGCAGTACTTC.